The 5 T cell receptor beta chains reported below all come from one sample, sequenced in a study of beta chain features in type 1 diabetes. What was sequenced were expressed TCRB transcripts, since all of the isolated RNA had been reverse transcribed. Sequenced by immunoSEQ multiplex PCR; TCRdb stores in-frame clones only, minus some. The table has about 400,000 clones, 10% to 15% seen once. The sample was naive CD4+ T cells from blood. All receptors come from a man aged 18-30 years in good health.

V and J are TRBV7-3 and TRBJ1-1; D is uncertain. The CDR3 consists of 14 residues. From germline, CDR1 is SGHTA and CDR2 FQGTGA. V gave up 5 bases and J gave up 4 bases, with 14 bases separating them. This CDR3 reads CASSAGSMGTEAFF. CDR3 nucleotide sequence: TGTGCCAGCAGCGCGGGTTCGATGGGCACTGAAGCTTTCTTT.

V is TRBV10-3 and J is TRBJ1-2; 9 bases agree with TRBD1. The V and J ends lost 4 bases and 6 bases, in that order; junction bases with no gene match: 3. This CDR3 comprises 13 residues. Germline loops: CDR1 ENHRY, CDR2 SYGVKD. Here the CDR3 reads CAISGDRGDGYTF. For the CDR3, the DNA is TGTGCCATCAGTGGCGACAGGGGGGATGGCTACACCTTC.

This clone was counted between two and nine times. The chain joins TRBV9 to TRBJ2-5, with 11 bases matching TRBD2. CDR3 length: 16 residues. J gave up 2 bases and V 2 bases, and 5 bases lay outside the gene matches. Germline assignment: CDR1 SGDLS and CDR2 YYNGEE. CDR3 in amino acids: CASSVGTSGLQETQYF. The DNA for the CDR3 is TGTGCCAGCAGCGTGGGGACTAGCGGTTTACAAGAGACCCAGTACTTC.

This clone was observed a handful of times. The chain couples TRBV19 to TRBJ1-5; D is unclear. There are 20 residues in the CDR3. CDR1 LNHDA and CDR2 SQIVND come from the germline V gene (reference sequence). The ends were cut back, 10 bases at V and 1 base at J, with 32 bases in the middle. The CDR3 nucleotides are TGTGCCACCACCTCCGGCGGTGAGAGGAGGTTTATGAGGAGCAATCAGCCCCAGCATTTT. Encoded protein: CATTSGGERRFMRSNQPQHF.

This rearrangement joins TRBV7-2 to TRBJ1-5; no definite D call. Germline-derived CDR1 and CDR2 are SGHTA and FQGNSA. This CDR3 is 17 amino acids long. The V gene lost 2 bases and the J gene lost 1 base, with 15 bases spanning the gap. DNA of the CDR3: TGTGCCAGCAGCTTATTTTCCGGCAGGCAAAGCAATCAGCCCCAGCATTTT. It is translated as CASSLFSGRQSNQPQHF.